This TCR beta chain emerged from a study of blood T cell repertoires in COVID-19. This clone was observed once. Profiled with immunoSEQ multiplex PCR; TCRdb holds only in-frame clones, not every one. This table has fewer than 350,000 clones, roughly 90% appearing once. The CDR3 contains 15 residues. Sequences were obtained from PBMCs or T cells enriched from blood (not recorded which). This sequence was found in a woman aged 40-49 years who had recovered from COVID-19. The rearrangement joins TRBV21-1 to TRBJ1-2. TRBV21-1 is noted as a pseudogene. The CDR3 spells CASSKATRGNYGYTF. The CDR3, as DNA: TGTGCCAGCAGCAAAGCAACCAGAGGTAACTATGGCTACACCTTC.